The clone carrying this T cell receptor beta chain showed up just a few times. TCRdb passed the RT-PCR reads through MiXCR, listing each CDR3 protein once. The sample holds some 600,000 distinct CDR3 sequences, around 13% seen once. Trimming stripped 1 base from V and 0 bases from J, with 7 bases between. CDR1 and CDR2 (germline): LGHNA, YNFKEQ. The CDR3 has 16 amino acids. This sample was included in a study of response to subunit inactivated influenza vaccine. The sample here was PBMCs from blood, taken less than 15 days before vaccination. V usage is TRBV4-2 and J usage is TRBJ2-6, with D unresolved. This clonotype originated in a middle-aged man who received an inactivated influenza vaccine. The CDR3 nucleotides read TGTGCCAGCAGCCAAGGAGTCTTCTCTGGGGCCAACGTCCTGACTTTC. Translation: CASSQGVFSGANVLTF.